This T cell receptor (beta chain) comes out of a study of T cells in tuberculosis. Assay used: immunoSEQ multiplex PCR; TCRdb lists only in-frame clones, some missing. The top ten clones hold about 16% of a sample with more than 20,000 clones, around 85% of them seen once. The sample's time point: new active TB diagnosis, blood taken before or within 7 days of starting treatment. The receptor was isolated from an adult with tuberculosis. The sample here was PBMCs, taken at tuberculosis diagnosis.

The CDR3 reads CASSRRLAFAGELFF. The CDR3 DNA follows: TGTGCCAGTAGTAGGCGACTAGCCTTCGCCGGGGAGCTGTTTTTT. This chain connects TRBV19 to TRBJ2-2; 7 bases match TRBD2. The CDR3 runs to 15 residues. Trimming removed 4 bases from V and 6 bases from J; junction bases left unmatched: 8. The germline V gene has CDR1 LNHDA and CDR2 SQIVND (reference sequence).